The 13 T cell receptor beta chains below were found in one sample sequenced in a study of low-dose radiotherapy and immunotherapy resistance in tumors. Gene-specific TRAV and TRBV primers were used for first-strand cDNA, covering alpha and beta chains. Over roughly 20 PCR cycles, TCRs were amplified from a constant-region primer and V-primer adapter. MiXCR was run by TCRdb on the reads, yielding one entry per CDR3 protein. The sample includes about 71,000 distinct CDR3 sequences, around 29% of them seen just once. Time point noted: before trial treatment. The sequenced sample was PBMCs, obtained before treatment. These receptors were collected from a female donor with ovarian cancer.

The chain has TRBV6-2 or TRBV6-3 and TRBJ1-1; D unclear. The germline V gene encodes CDR1 MNHEY and CDR2 SVGEGT. Between the trimmed V and J ends, which lost 7 bases and 1 base, there was a span of 16 bases. This CDR3 comprises 15 residues. As DNA, the CDR3 is TGTGCCAGCATTCGGTTGGGGTCGGCGAACACTGAAGCTTTCTTT. Translated, it gives CASIRLGSANTEAFF.

In the case of this clonotype: One end of the junction does not line up with germline, which may come from a read error. The CDR3 loop is CASSPQGRRYGYTF. The CDR3 DNA is TGTGCCAGCAGTCCACAAGGACGGCGCTATGGCTACACCTTC. This rearrangement joins TRBV24-1 to TRBJ1-2; D remains ambiguous. The CDR3 is 14 residues long. Per germline, CDR1 KGHDR and CDR2 SFDVKD.

This clonotype came up many times. This sequence joins TRBV5-1 and TRBJ1-4; 9 nucleotides match TRBD1. The CDR3 extends over 15 amino acids. The germline V gene encodes CDR1 SGHRS and CDR2 YFSETQ. Unmatched junction bases numbered 9, after V lost 4 bases and J lost 8 bases. The chain's CDR3 is CASSLSGQGAEKLFF. The CDR3 DNA reads TGCGCCAGCAGCCTATCGGGACAGGGAGCCGAAAAACTGTTTTTT.

J is TRBJ2-1 and V is TRBV13; TRBD2 aligns across 8 bases. V trimming: 6 bases; J trimming: 7 bases; junction bases outside the gene matches: 20. The CDR3 has 18 amino acids. Germline loops: CDR1 PRHDT, CDR2 FYEKMQ (reference sequence). CDR3 coding DNA: TGTGCCAGCAGTGAAGCGGGTAGCGGGATCCCAATGGGGAATGAGCAGTTCTTC. Encoded protein: CASSEAGSGIPMGNEQFF.

This clonotype was found many times. V gene TRBV30 combines with J gene TRBJ1-2; TRBD1 is a possible D gene (5 bases). V shed 2 bases and J shed 0 bases, with 13 bases lying between them. Germline CDR1 is GTSNPN and CDR2 is SVGIG (reference sequence). The CDR3 extends over 15 amino acids. The CDR3 DNA reads TGTGCCTGGAGTAGGGGAGAACCCGCTAACTATGGCTACACCTTC. Its protein is CAWSRGEPANYGYTF.

Regarding this clonotype: One end of the junction does not line up with germline, which may come from a read error. The V gene is TRBV7-9, the J gene TRBJ2-5; 11 positions match TRBD2. CDR1 and CDR2 from the germline V gene are SEHNR and FQNEAQ (reference sequence). This CDR3 region has 14 residues. CDR3 bases: TGTGCCAGCAGTTTAGCGGGAGGGCTGGAGACCCAGTACTTC. It encodes CASSLAGGLETQYF.

The V gene is TRBV4-2, the J gene TRBJ2-1; 10 bases are a match to TRBD2. Unmatched junction bases numbered 9, after V lost 4 bases and J lost 6 bases. The germline V gene has CDR1 LGHNA and CDR2 YNFKEQ. The CDR3 sequence is 16 residues long. CDR3 in DNA: TGTGCCAGCAGCCCTACCTGGAGCGGGGGGGCCAATGAGCAGTTCTTC. It translates to CASSPTWSGGANEQFF.

The table lists this clonotype with many counts. This rearrangement joins TRBV10-3 to TRBJ2-5; 12 positions match TRBD2. Germline loops: CDR1 ENHRY, CDR2 SYGVKD. There are 17 residues in the CDR3. The V segment lost 4 bases and the J segment 4 bases; nucleotides outside the gene matches: 10. The CDR3 region is CAISAYLAGGPGETQYF. The CDR3 DNA reads TGTGCCATCAGTGCCTATCTAGCGGGGGGGCCCGGAGAGACCCAGTACTTC.

Regarding this clonotype: Without the conserved terminal phenylalanine or tryptophan, this CDR3 likely stems from a read error. The V gene is TRBV19, the J gene TRBJ2-1; the match to TRBD2 covers 10 bases. Germline CDR1 reads LNHDA; CDR2 reads SQIVND (reference sequence). V was clipped by 5 bases and J by 4 bases; unmatched bases: 8. The CDR3 runs to 16 residues. CDR3 residues: CASSHGLAESYNEQFC. In DNA, the CDR3 is TGTGCCAGTAGTCACGGACTAGCGGAAAGTTACAATGAGCAGTTCTGC.

This clonotype showed up many times. The chain joins TRBV20-1 to TRBJ2-3; 9 bases fit TRBD2. CDR3 length equals 16 residues. Per germline, CDR1 DFQATT and CDR2 SNEGSKA (reference sequence). V dropped 8 bases and J dropped 0; count of bases not matched to a gene: 12. Here the CDR3 DNA reads TGCAGTACTATCGGGGGGACTAGCCGGAGCACAGATACGCAGTATTTT. Residues: CSTIGGTSRSTDTQYF.

The rearrangement links TRBV29-1 to TRBJ1-2, with D unresolved. The CDR3 is 12 residues long. Germline V gene sequence: CDR1 SQVTM, CDR2 ANQGSEA. Trimming removed 4 bases at V and 1 base at J, with 7 bases between. The CDR3 is CSVVLVNYGYTF. DNA of the CDR3: TGCAGCGTTGTTTTGGTTAACTATGGCTACACCTTC. The full variable domain, in which reference TRBV29-1 and TRBJ1-2 provide the parts outside the CDR3, is SAVISQKPSRDICQRGTSLTIQCQVDSQVTMMFWYRQQPGQSLTLIATANQGSEATYESGFVIDKFPISRPNLTFSTLTVSNMSPEDSSIYLCSVVLVNYGYTFGSGTRLTVV.

There are a few counts of this clonotype. The chain carries TRBV5-1 and TRBJ2-2; D might be TRBD2 (6 bases). V dropped 0 bases and J dropped 6 bases, with 6 bases sitting between them. This CDR3 has 13 amino acids. In germline, CDR1 is SGHRS, CDR2 YFSETQ. CDR3 sequence reads: CASSLGLAGELFF. The DNA for the CDR3 is TGCGCCAGCAGCTTGGGACTAGCCGGGGAGCTGTTTTTT.

The chain combines TRBV28 with TRBJ1-4; the D is unclear. There are 13 residues in the CDR3. CDR1 and CDR2 (germline): MDHEN, SYDVKM. V lost 5 bases to trimming and J lost 6 bases, with 10 bases between them. The DNA for the CDR3 is TGTGCCAGCAGTGGCATTTATTATGAAAAACTGTTTTTT. The encoded protein is CASSGIYYEKLFF.